This T cell receptor beta chain was obtained from a study of T cells after yellow fever vaccination. Across the whole study: Fractions of limited cellularity were prepared by means of SMART-Seq v4 Ultra Low Input. General observations from the study: Booster sampling recovered most clones from primary vaccination (approximately 97% CD4, around 90% CD8).

CDR3 size: 12 residues. Germline-derived CDR1 and CDR2 are SGHTA and FQGNSA. Trimming took off 3 bases at V and 6 bases at J, with 5 bases between the two ends. A few counts support this clonotype. Its antigen is unidentified. In making TCR cDNA, 5'RACE template switching added a universal primer site and UMIs to it. TCRdb passed the 5' RACE reads through MiXCR, listing each CDR3 protein once. The sample carries about 240,000 distinct CDR3 sequences, 6.9% recorded once. This TCR was sampled from a young man who received the YFV17D yellow fever vaccine. Sequencing was performed on CD4+ T cells sorted from PBMCs, taken 15 days after the yellow fever booster vaccination. The V gene is TRBV7-2, the J gene TRBJ2-2, with D hard to call. This CDR3 reads CASSFPPGELFF. CDR3 coding DNA: TGTGCCAGCAGCTTCCCCCCCGGGGAGCTGTTTTTT.